This T cell receptor beta chain was identified during a study of blood T cell repertoires in COVID-19. Overall study context: PBMCs, B-cell-depleted T cells, or T cells were the source of the cDNA or gDNA that made up the material.

Trimming pared 4 bases from V and 6 bases from J, leaving 19 bases between. Germline CDR1 reads SGDLS; CDR2 reads YYNGEE. CDR3 length: 15 amino acids. This table comes from immunoSEQ multiplex PCR, and its TCRdb copy is limited to in-frame clones, with some not included. Found here are 410,000 or so clones, 86% of them singletons; the top ten hold 1.4% to 1.5%. This clonotype was obtained from a woman aged 25 to 39 with active or convalescent COVID-19. The source material was peripheral blood. This rearrangement joins TRBV9 to TRBJ1-2; D remains unclear. CDR3 loop: CASSSYTGRRDGYTF. DNA for the CDR3: TGTGCCAGCAGCTCTTACACCGGGAGAAGGGATGGCTACACCTTC.